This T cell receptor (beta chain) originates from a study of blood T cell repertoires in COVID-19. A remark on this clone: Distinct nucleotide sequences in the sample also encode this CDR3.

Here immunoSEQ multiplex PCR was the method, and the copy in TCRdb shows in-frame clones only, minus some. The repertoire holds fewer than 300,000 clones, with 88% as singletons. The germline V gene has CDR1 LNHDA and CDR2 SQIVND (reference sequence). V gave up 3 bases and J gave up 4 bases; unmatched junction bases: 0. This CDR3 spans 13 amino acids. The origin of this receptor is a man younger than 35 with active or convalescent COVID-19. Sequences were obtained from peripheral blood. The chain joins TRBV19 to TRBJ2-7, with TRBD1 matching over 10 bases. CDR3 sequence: CASSMGQGYEQYF. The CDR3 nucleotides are TGTGCCAGTAGTATGGGACAGGGGTACGAGCAGTACTTC.